The sequence of this T cell receptor (beta chain) was determined in a study of Graves' ophthalmopathy and Graves' hyperthyroidism. For the study at large: Prior to any treatment, peripheral blood was collected at the time of initial diagnosis. General study results and limits: The majority of expanded thyroid clonotypes above 0.001 frequency also occurred in blood. Ophthalmopathy progression cases were predicted by the model with 60% to 71% sensitivity and 72% to 80% specificity.

The germline gives CDR1 SNHLY, CDR2 FYNNEI. The CDR3 has 12 amino acids. The V end lost 3 bases, the J end lost 5 bases, and 7 bases lay between the germline ends. PBMCs came from more than 8 ml of fresh peripheral blood. Beta-chain TCR CDR3 regions were amplified from RNA transcripts. After a first-round RT-PCR with HTBI primers, a second-round multiplex PCR was run. TCRdb used MiXCR to reprocess the multiplex PCR reads, holding one entry per CDR3 protein. The table lists 500,000 to 800,000 distinct CDR3 sequences, 35% to 45% of them singletons, with over 2.5% in the top ten. Ten or more counts support this clonotype. Its antigen is unknown.

This chain joins TRBV2 and TRBJ1-2; D is undetermined. Sequenced material: peripheral blood. The clonotype originates from an adult man with Graves' ophthalmopathy. The CDR3 nucleotides are TGTGCCAGCAGTGACTCTTGGTATGGCTACACCTTC. Amino acid sequence: CASSDSWYGYTF.